Shown below are 12 T cell receptor beta chains from a single sample sequenced in a study of T cell repertoires in cytomegalovirus infection. Using its own MiXCR run on the reads, TCRdb lists one record per CDR3 protein. In the table there are about 260,000 distinct CDR3 sequences, approximately 15% of which are singletons. Input material: PBMCs. The origin of the receptors is a human donor in good health (CMV status not recorded). Some clones in this sample may be carry-over from other donors' samples.

V gene TRBV4-3 combines with J gene TRBJ1-4, with a tentative D call TRBD1 (5 bases). The CDR3 runs to 14 residues. V gave up 4 bases and J gave up 5 bases, with 11 bases separating them. Germline CDR1 LGHNA, CDR2 YSLEER. Written as DNA, the CDR3 is TGCGCCAGCAGCCCGGGACGACTCAATGAAAAACTGTTTTTT. It specifies CASSPGRLNEKLFF.

This clonotype was seen a handful of times. This chain uses TRBV11-2 with TRBJ2-2; no reliable D call. The CDR3 is 14 residues long. V shed 5 bases and J shed 7 bases, with 14 bases lying between them. Germline CDR1 is SGHAT and CDR2 is FQNNGV. The CDR3 spells CASSPLSGFGELFF. The CDR3 DNA is TGTGCCAGCAGCCCCTTATCCGGATTCGGGGAGCTGTTTTTT.

The chain combines TRBV6-2 or TRBV6-3 with TRBJ2-7; no definite D call. The CDR3 totals 13 residues. Germline V CDR1 and CDR2: MNHEY, SVGEGT. V was cut by 6 bases and J by 0 bases, with 9 bases left in between. Here the CDR3 DNA reads TGTGCCAGCAGCCCTTTTAGCTCCTACGAGCAGTACTTC. Translated: CASSPFSSYEQYF.

The sample holds many counts of this clonotype. The chain is built from TRBV7-8 and TRBJ2-7; D gene unclear. V dropped 2 bases and J dropped 3 bases, with 8 bases sitting between them. CDR3 length equals 13 residues. Germline loops: CDR1 SGHVS, CDR2 FQNEAQ. CDR3 coding DNA: TGTGCCAGCAGCTTATTTCGTAGCTACGAGCAGTACTTC. Its translation is CASSLFRSYEQYF.

This clonotype was counted many times. The V gene is TRBV7-2, the J gene TRBJ2-1; 7 bases are shared with TRBD2. Germline CDR1 SGHTA, CDR2 FQGNSA. The CDR3 loop spans 16 amino acids. Germline trimming cut 5 bases from V and 9 bases from J; bases unmatched to any gene: 16. The CDR3 DNA reads as TGTGCCAGCAGCGCCCGCGGTTCGTCGGGAGGCGGTGAGCAGTTCTTC. It translates to CASSARGSSGGGEQFF.

This clonotype was seen more than once but under ten times. The rearrangement links TRBV5-5 to TRBJ2-7; D gene uncertain. Germline loops: CDR1 SGHKS, CDR2 YYEKEE (reference sequence). The CDR3 runs to 18 residues. Trimming stripped 2 bases from V and 3 bases from J, with 24 bases between. In DNA form, the CDR3 reads TGTGCCAGCAGCTTCCGCCCCGGGCAGGCCCGTGAGTACTACGAGCAGTACTTC. Protein: CASSFRPGQAREYYEQYF. Full variable domain (rest looked up from reference TRBV5-5 and TRBJ2-7): DAGVTQSPTHLIKTRGQQVTLRCSPISGHKSVSWYQQVLGQGPQFIFQYYEKEERGRGNFPDRFSARQFPNYSSELNVNALLLGDSALYLCASSFRPGQAREYYEQYFGPGTRLTVT.

This clonotype was seen more than once but under ten times. This chain joins TRBV20-1 and TRBJ1-1; 9 bases are a match to TRBD1. Germline CDR1 DFQATT, CDR2 SNEGSKA (reference sequence). CDR3 length: 11 amino acids. J lost 10 bases, V lost 7 bases, and 7 bases had no gene match. The CDR3 here is CSVTGTGSAFF. For the CDR3, the DNA is TGCAGTGTTACCGGGACAGGGTCAGCTTTCTTT.

Regarding this clonotype: The junction differs from germline at one of its ends, possibly a read error. V is TRBV5-1 and J is TRBJ2-7, with D perhaps TRBD2 (6 bases). From germline, CDR1 is SGHRS and CDR2 YFSETQ. This CDR3 comprises 17 residues. The CDR3, as DNA: TGCGCCAGCAGCTTGACTATGGGCGGGGAGTACTCCCACGAGCAGTACTTC. It yields the protein CASSLTMGGEYSHEQYF.

At least ten counts were recorded for this clonotype. The chain joins TRBV27 to TRBJ2-1; D gene uncertain. Germline V gene data show CDR1 as MNHEY and CDR2 as SMNVEV (reference sequence). This CDR3 spans 14 amino acids. Trimming pared 5 bases from V and 0 bases from J, leaving 8 bases between. The CDR3 nucleotides are TGTGCCAGCAGTATCCAGAGCTCCTACAATGAGCAGTTCTTC. The encoded protein is CASSIQSSYNEQFF.

This clonotype has a count of ten or more. The V and J genes are TRBV7-2 and TRBJ2-2; 8 bases are shared with TRBD2. The V gene end was trimmed by 3 bases and the J gene end by 0 bases; junction bases not matched to a gene: 6. Germline CDR1 and CDR2: SGHTA and FQGNSA. The CDR3 contains 17 residues. The CDR3 coding sequence is TGTGCCAGCAGCTTCGGGCCGACTAGCGCGAACACCGGGGAGCTGTTTTTT. It specifies CASSFGPTSANTGELFF.

This clonotype was observed a handful of times. The CDR3 sequence is CASSVEIAGTDTQYF. The DNA for the CDR3 is TGTGCCAGCAGCGTAGAAATAGCGGGCACAGATACGCAGTATTTT. This sequence joins TRBV9 and TRBJ2-3; TRBD2 is a possible D gene (6 bases). Trimming cost V 0 bases and J 1 base, with 9 bases left between them. Germline V CDR1 and CDR2: SGDLS, YYNGEE. The CDR3 length is 15 residues. Variable domain in full (rest from reference TRBV9 and TRBJ2-3): DSGVTQTPKHLITATGQRVTLRCSPRSGDLSVYWYQQSLDQGLQFLIQYYNGEERAKGNILERFSAQQFPDLHSELNLSSLELGDSALYFCASSVEIAGTDTQYFGPGTRLTVL.

Many counts were recorded for this clonotype. CDR3 bases: TGTGCCAGCAGCCTGGTGGGGAACGAATACAATGAGCAGTTCTTC. Protein product: CASSLVGNEYNEQFF. The V gene is TRBV7-6, the J gene TRBJ2-1; D remains ambiguous. Germline V gene lookup returns CDR1 SGHVS and CDR2 FNYEAQ. The CDR3 sequence is 15 residues long. V was trimmed by 5 bases and J by 4 bases, leaving 15 bases between them.